This T cell receptor beta chain came from a study of T cell clones after liver transplantation. Whole-study findings and limits: Graft donor-reactive T cells possibly entered the graft instead of undergoing deletion.

Remarks on this clone: No antigen is known for it.

Trimming pared 0 bases from V and 8 bases from J, leaving 13 bases between. The CDR3 length is 14 residues. Germline loops: CDR1 SGHNT, CDR2 YYREEE (reference sequence). Clones were sequenced by immunoSEQ multiplex PCR, and TCRdb holds only the in-frame ones, with some missing. Of several thousand clones listed, over 70% are singletons. The V gene is TRBV5-4, the J gene TRBJ2-3, with D possibly TRBD1 on 5 matching bases. Source: CD8+ T cells from blood, taken before liver transplant. The TCR originated in a human donor who received a liver transplant. CDR3 bases: TGTGCCAGCAGCTTGGAGCCGGTTCAGGGTACGCAGTATTTT. This translates into CASSLEPVQGTQYF.